These T cell receptor beta chains were read from a single sample in a study of blood T cell repertoires in COVID-19. Profiling relied on immunoSEQ multiplex PCR, and the TCRdb table lists in-frame clones only, not all of them. Of more than 60,000 clones in the sample, 75% to 90% were seen once. Sequencing was carried out using peripheral blood. The source is a man aged 60-69 years with active or convalescent COVID-19. Both conserved end residues are part of each CDR3. The order of the fields is D gene, clone size, V gene, J gene, CDR3 DNA, CDR3 protein. D genes are given only for firm matches. Where a row states a size, it is once, few, many or the class of an expanded clone; other rows omit it.

D gene: TRBD1
clone size: -
V gene: TRBV5-1
J gene: TRBJ2-7
CDR3 DNA: TGCGCCAGCAGGGAGGCTCCCGGGACAGGGGACCACGAGCAGTACTTC
CDR3 protein: CASREAPGTGDHEQYF

D gene: TRBD2
clone size: -
V gene: TRBV19
J gene: TRBJ2-2
CDR3 DNA: TGTGCCAGTAGCCCCGGGACTAGTGTCACCGGGGAGCTGTTTTTT
CDR3 protein: CASSPGTSVTGELFF

D gene: TRBD2
clone size: -
V gene: TRBV5-1
J gene: TRBJ2-1
CDR3 DNA: TGCGCCAGCAGCTTGGCAACTAGCGGGGGGGAGGAGCAGTTCTTC
CDR3 protein: CASSLATSGGEEQFF

D gene: -
clone size: -
V gene: TRBV12-3/TRBV12-4
J gene: TRBJ2-7
CDR3 DNA: TGTGCCAGCAATCTTCGGAGCTCCTACGAGCAGTACTTC
CDR3 protein: CASNLRSSYEQYF

D gene: -
clone size: few
V gene: TRBV19
J gene: TRBJ1-4
CDR3 DNA: TGTGCCAGCAAGGACAGCCTTAATGAAAAACTGTTTTTT
CDR3 protein: CASKDSLNEKLFF

D gene: TRBD1
clone size: -
V gene: TRBV19
J gene: TRBJ1-5
CDR3 DNA: TGTGCCAGTAGCAGGGACAGGGCCAACAGCAATCAGCCCCAGCATTTT
CDR3 protein: CASSRDRANSNQPQHF

D gene: -
clone size: -
V gene: TRBV19
J gene: TRBJ2-7
CDR3 DNA: TGTGCCAGTAGTACCCTATTACAGTCCTACGAGCAGTACTTC
CDR3 protein: CASSTLLQSYEQYF

D gene: -
clone size: -
V gene: TRBV18
J gene: TRBJ2-5
CDR3 DNA: TGTGCCAGCTCAAAGGGAGCGTCCGAGACCCAGTACTTC
CDR3 protein: CASSKGASETQYF

D gene: TRBD1
clone size: -
V gene: TRBV10-3
J gene: TRBJ1-1
CDR3 DNA: TGTGCCATCAGTGCGTCGGACAGGGGGCAGAGCACTGAAGCTTTCTTT
CDR3 protein: CAISASDRGQSTEAFF

D gene: -
clone size: -
V gene: TRBV14
J gene: TRBJ2-5
CDR3 DNA: TGTGCCAGCAGCCCCAGCCCCATCGGGTCCCAAGAGACCCAGTACTTC
CDR3 protein: CASSPSPIGSQETQYF

D gene: -
clone size: once
V gene: TRBV4-2
J gene: TRBJ2-2
CDR3 DNA: TGTGCCAGCAGCCAAGGAACGGGAAACACCGGGGAGCTGTTTTTT
CDR3 protein: CASSQGTGNTGELFF

D gene: -
clone size: -
V gene: TRBV6-5
J gene: TRBJ1-3
CDR3 DNA: TGTGCCAGCAGGTTACAGCAAAGCTCTGGAAACACCATATATTTT
CDR3 protein: CASRLQQSSGNTIYF

D gene: TRBD1
clone size: few
V gene: TRBV19
J gene: TRBJ1-6
CDR3 DNA: TGTGCCAGTAACCACTACCTCCCCGGGACAGGGGGTAGGTCCTATAATTCACCCCTCCACTTT
CDR3 protein: CASNHYLPGTGGRSYNSPLHF

D gene: -
clone size: -
V gene: TRBV29-1
J gene: TRBJ2-5
CDR3 DNA: TGCAGCGTTGGGACTGAGACCCAGTACTTC
CDR3 protein: CSVGTETQYF

D gene: TRBD1
clone size: -
V gene: TRBV19
J gene: TRBJ2-4
CDR3 DNA: TGTGCCAGTAGCTCACAGGGGGTGGACATTCAGTACTTC
CDR3 protein: CASSSQGVDIQYF

D gene: TRBD1
clone size: few
V gene: TRBV5-6
J gene: TRBJ1-4
CDR3 DNA: TGTGCCAGCAGCATATCGACAGGGATAAATGAAAAACTGTTTTTT
CDR3 protein: CASSISTGINEKLFF

D gene: -
clone size: -
V gene: TRBV29-1
J gene: TRBJ1-3
CDR3 DNA: TGCAGCGCCGTTAGCGGGACATCATCTGGAAACACCATATATTTT
CDR3 protein: CSAVSGTSSGNTIYF

D gene: TRBD1
clone size: -
V gene: TRBV19
J gene: TRBJ2-3
CDR3 DNA: TGTGCCAGTAGTATAAGGGCAGGGGGCATTACTAGCACAGATACGCAGTATTTT
CDR3 protein: CASSIRAGGITSTDTQYF

D gene: -
clone size: -
V gene: TRBV6-5
J gene: TRBJ1-2
CDR3 DNA: TGTGCCAGCAGTCGACAGAGAACTAACTATGGCTACACCTTC
CDR3 protein: CASSRQRTNYGYTF

D gene: TRBD1
clone size: -
V gene: TRBV18
J gene: TRBJ2-1
CDR3 DNA: TGTGCCAGCTCACCTAGAGAAGGACAGGGGGCGTACAATGAGCAGTTCTTC
CDR3 protein: CASSPREGQGAYNEQFF

D gene: -
clone size: -
V gene: TRBV11-2
J gene: TRBJ2-1
CDR3 DNA: TGTGCCAGCGGGGCTTCCAGCTCCTACAATGAGCAGTTCTTC
CDR3 protein: CASGASSSYNEQFF

D gene: -
clone size: -
V gene: TRBV4-2
J gene: TRBJ2-3
CDR3 DNA: TGTGCCAGCAGCCCTGGACAGAACACAGATACGCAGTATTTT
CDR3 protein: CASSPGQNTDTQYF

D gene: TRBD1
clone size: -
V gene: TRBV7-9
J gene: TRBJ1-1
CDR3 DNA: TGTGCCAGTGTCGATGGGACAGGGGCGAACACTGAAGCTTTCTTT
CDR3 protein: CASVDGTGANTEAFF

D gene: -
clone size: -
V gene: TRBV2
J gene: TRBJ1-3
CDR3 DNA: TGTGCCAGCAGTCTCGGAGGTGGAAACACCATATATTTT
CDR3 protein: CASSLGGGNTIYF

D gene: TRBD1
clone size: -
V gene: TRBV18
J gene: TRBJ1-2
CDR3 DNA: TGTGCCAGCTCAATAGATCGGACAGGGGGAGACTCTAACTATGGCTACACCTTC
CDR3 protein: CASSIDRTGGDSNYGYTF

D gene: TRBD2
clone size: -
V gene: TRBV5-1
J gene: TRBJ2-3
CDR3 DNA: TGCGCCAGCGGAACTAGCGGGGGCACAGATACGCAGTATTTT
CDR3 protein: CASGTSGGTDTQYF

D gene: -
clone size: -
V gene: TRBV6-5
J gene: TRBJ2-7
CDR3 DNA: TGTGCCAGCAGTTACTCGAGGCAAAATGACGAGCAGTACTTC
CDR3 protein: CASSYSRQNDEQYF

D gene: -
clone size: -
V gene: TRBV6-5
J gene: TRBJ1-1
CDR3 DNA: TGTGCCAGCAGTCAACCCAGTCGGGATGAAGCTTTCTTT
CDR3 protein: CASSQPSRDEAFF

D gene: -
clone size: -
V gene: TRBV3-1/TRBV3-2
J gene: TRBJ2-1
CDR3 DNA: TGTGCCAGCAGCCAAGTAGCGGACGCCTACAATGAGCAGTTCTTC
CDR3 protein: CASSQVADAYNEQFF

D gene: TRBD2
clone size: -
V gene: TRBV11-3
J gene: TRBJ2-5
CDR3 DNA: TGTGCCAGCAGCTCCGGGGGGGTAGCGGGTTACCAAGAGACCCAGTACTTC
CDR3 protein: CASSSGGVAGYQETQYF

D gene: -
clone size: few
V gene: TRBV11-2
J gene: TRBJ1-2
CDR3 DNA: TGTGCCAGCAGCCCAATGTTATTGGCAGGGAACTATGGCTACACCTTC
CDR3 protein: CASSPMLLAGNYGYTF

D gene: TRBD1
clone size: few
V gene: TRBV4-3
J gene: TRBJ1-5
CDR3 DNA: TGCGCCAGCAGCCAGACAGGGGGCCGCAATCAGCCCCAGCATTTT
CDR3 protein: CASSQTGGRNQPQHF

D gene: TRBD1
clone size: -
V gene: TRBV6-6
J gene: TRBJ2-4
CDR3 DNA: TGTGCCAGCAGTTACCCTCGACAGGGGGTTAACATTCAGTACTTC
CDR3 protein: CASSYPRQGVNIQYF

D gene: TRBD1
clone size: -
V gene: TRBV18
J gene: TRBJ2-5
CDR3 DNA: TGTGCCAGCTCACGGACAGGGGGACAAGAGACCCAGTACTTC
CDR3 protein: CASSRTGGQETQYF

D gene: TRBD2
clone size: few
V gene: TRBV29-1
J gene: TRBJ2-3
CDR3 DNA: TGCAGCGGTGTGCGGACTAGCGGGGGGGCAGGAGATACGCAGTATTTT
CDR3 protein: CSGVRTSGGAGDTQYF

D gene: TRBD1
clone size: -
V gene: TRBV5-4
J gene: TRBJ2-7
CDR3 DNA: TGTGCCAGCAGCGGGACAGGCTCCTACGAGCAGTACTTC
CDR3 protein: CASSGTGSYEQYF

D gene: -
clone size: -
V gene: TRBV6-6
J gene: TRBJ1-1
CDR3 DNA: TGTGCCAGCCAAACCCCAGGGGCCACTGAAGCTTTCTTT
CDR3 protein: CASQTPGATEAFF

D gene: -
clone size: -
V gene: TRBV28
J gene: TRBJ2-3
CDR3 DNA: TGTGCCAGCAGCCCCGTCCAAATACTACAGGACGGCACAGATACGCAGTATTTT
CDR3 protein: CASSPVQILQDGTDTQYF

D gene: TRBD1
clone size: -
V gene: TRBV5-1
J gene: TRBJ2-1
CDR3 DNA: TGCGCCAGCAGCTTACCGGGACAGGGAGGGAATGAGCAGTTCTTC
CDR3 protein: CASSLPGQGGNEQFF

D gene: -
clone size: -
V gene: TRBV27
J gene: TRBJ1-5
CDR3 DNA: TGTGCCAGCAGTTTCCGGGAGTCCAATCAGCCCCAGCATTTT
CDR3 protein: CASSFRESNQPQHF

D gene: -
clone size: -
V gene: TRBV5-4
J gene: TRBJ1-1
CDR3 DNA: TGTGCCAGCAGCACACAAAAAATCCCAGGGTCTGAAGCTTTCTTT
CDR3 protein: CASSTQKIPGSEAFF

D gene: TRBD1
clone size: -
V gene: TRBV18
J gene: TRBJ1-2
CDR3 DNA: TGTGCCAGCTCACCCGGGACAGAATATGGCTACACCTTC
CDR3 protein: CASSPGTEYGYTF

D gene: -
clone size: -
V gene: TRBV29-1
J gene: TRBJ1-5
CDR3 DNA: TGCAGCGGACGACAGGAGAGGCCCCAGCATTTT
CDR3 protein: CSGRQERPQHF

D gene: TRBD2
clone size: once
V gene: TRBV29-1
J gene: TRBJ2-3
CDR3 DNA: TGCAGCGTTGAAGGACTAGCGGGGGAGTCGTTGTATTTT
CDR3 protein: CSVEGLAGESLYF

D gene: -
clone size: -
V gene: TRBV10-3
J gene: TRBJ2-5
CDR3 DNA: TGTGCCATCAGCAAAGCAACAGGGCGGGTAGAGACCCAGTACTTC
CDR3 protein: CAISKATGRVETQYF

D gene: TRBD2
clone size: few
V gene: TRBV6-4
J gene: TRBJ2-3
CDR3 DNA: TGTGCCAGCAGTGAGGGACTAGCCACAGATACGCAGTATTTT
CDR3 protein: CASSEGLATDTQYF

D gene: TRBD1
clone size: -
V gene: TRBV6-2/TRBV6-3
J gene: TRBJ2-1
CDR3 DNA: TGTGCCAGCAGTTACATTGGGACAGGCTACAATGAGCAGTTCTTC
CDR3 protein: CASSYIGTGYNEQFF

D gene: TRBD1
clone size: -
V gene: TRBV6-4
J gene: TRBJ2-1
CDR3 DNA: TGTGCCAGCAGTGTCGGGACAGTGTTCTATGAGCAGTTCTTC
CDR3 protein: CASSVGTVFYEQFF

D gene: TRBD2
clone size: -
V gene: TRBV14
J gene: TRBJ2-3
CDR3 DNA: TGTGCCAGCAGCCGCCTTACAGCGGGGGGGGTAGATACGCAGTATTTT
CDR3 protein: CASSRLTAGGVDTQYF

D gene: TRBD1
clone size: few
V gene: TRBV5-1
J gene: TRBJ2-2
CDR3 DNA: TGCGCCAGCAGCCGACAGGGGGCGATGGACACCGGGGAGCTGTTTTTT
CDR3 protein: CASSRQGAMDTGELFF

D gene: TRBD1
clone size: -
V gene: TRBV6-5
J gene: TRBJ1-2
CDR3 DNA: TGTGCCAGCAGTACCCGGGACAGGGGGAACTATGGCTACACCTTC
CDR3 protein: CASSTRDRGNYGYTF

D gene: -
clone size: -
V gene: TRBV7-2
J gene: TRBJ1-5
CDR3 DNA: TGTGCCAGCAGGCTTACAGGGTTCCCTAATCAGCCCCAGCATTTT
CDR3 protein: CASRLTGFPNQPQHF

D gene: -
clone size: -
V gene: TRBV29-1
J gene: TRBJ2-7
CDR3 DNA: TGCAGCGTTGAGTTAGTACAGACCTACGAGCAGTACTTC
CDR3 protein: CSVELVQTYEQYF

D gene: -
clone size: -
V gene: TRBV11-3
J gene: TRBJ2-1
CDR3 DNA: TGTGCCAGCAGCTCTACACCCACTAGAATTAATGAGCAGTTCTTC
CDR3 protein: CASSSTPTRINEQFF

D gene: -
clone size: many
V gene: TRBV20-1
J gene: TRBJ1-5
CDR3 DNA: TGCAGTGCTAGTAGTGGGCAGACAGTCGCAGACCTCAATCAGCCCCAGCATTTT
CDR3 protein: CSASSGQTVADLNQPQHF

D gene: -
clone size: -
V gene: TRBV9
J gene: TRBJ1-3
CDR3 DNA: TGTGCCAGCAGCGTACAGAACTCTGGAAACACCATATATTTT
CDR3 protein: CASSVQNSGNTIYF

D gene: -
clone size: few
V gene: TRBV3-1/TRBV3-2
J gene: TRBJ2-7
CDR3 DNA: TGTGCCAGCAGCCAAGGGGCATGGCCCAAGTTGGAATACGAGCAGTACTTC
CDR3 protein: CASSQGAWPKLEYEQYF

D gene: -
clone size: -
V gene: TRBV9
J gene: TRBJ2-3
CDR3 DNA: TGTGCCAGCAGCGCCTGGGGGGGCCGGACAGATACGCAGTATTTT
CDR3 protein: CASSAWGGRTDTQYF

D gene: -
clone size: few
V gene: TRBV7-9
J gene: TRBJ1-5
CDR3 DNA: TGTGCCAGCAGCTTGGGGGGAGGCAATCAGCCCCAGCATTTT
CDR3 protein: CASSLGGGNQPQHF